These 32 T cell receptor beta chains were all obtained from the same sample, sequenced in a study of T cell repertoires in cytomegalovirus infection. Each CDR3 protein is one row after TCRdb ran MiXCR on the reads. Here the sample spans fewer than 1,000,000 distinct CDR3 sequences, roughly 30% being singletons. Their specific antigens are unknown. This specimen was cultured CD8+ T cells from PBMCs, taken from culture after CMV antigen stimulation. These receptors came from a human donor in good health (CMV status not recorded). Some clones in this sample may be carry-over from other donors' samples.

This clonotype has just a few counts. V usage is TRBV7-8 and J usage is TRBJ1-1, with 10 bases lining up with TRBD1. Trimming cost V 4 bases and J 7 bases; bases outside gene matches: 6. This CDR3 contains 14 residues. CDR1 and CDR2 (germline): SGHVS, FQNEAQ. The CDR3 loop reads CASSSTGGLDEAFF. CDR3 DNA sequence: TGTGCCAGCAGCTCGACAGGGGGCTTGGATGAAGCTTTCTTT.

About this clonotype: One end of the junction is discordant with germline, which a read error may explain. The chain has TRBV7-3 and TRBJ2-5, with TRBD1 identical over 8 bases. Germline loops: CDR1 SGHTA, CDR2 FQGTGA. The CDR3 length is 15 residues. The chain's CDR3 is CASSSGTGHQETRYF. CDR3 nucleotide sequence: TGTGCCAGCAGCTCAGGGACAGGTCATCAAGAGACCCGGTACTTC. The whole variable domain, filled in from reference TRBV7-3 and TRBJ2-5, reads GAGVSQTPSNKVTEKGKYVELRCDPISGHTALYWYRQSLGQGPEFLIYFQGTGAADDSGLPNDRFFAVRPEGSVSTLKIQRTERGDSAVYLCASSSGTGHQETRYFGPGTRLLVL.

This clonotype was seen only a few times. This chain connects TRBV7-9 to TRBJ2-5; weak D call: TRBD1 (7 bases). CDR3 length: 19 residues. V lost 5 bases, J lost 5 bases, and 30 bases lay in between. The germline gives CDR1 SEHNR, CDR2 FQNEAQ (reference sequence). DNA for the CDR3: TGTGCCAGCAGCCCACGTGGGGGGATCGAGGGGGCCTCGGAGGAGACCCAGTACTTC. As protein: CASSPRGGIEGASEETQYF. The whole variable domain, filled in from reference TRBV7-9 and TRBJ2-5, reads DTGVSQNPRHKITKRGQNVTFRCDPISEHNRLYWYRQTLGQGPEFLTYFQNEAQLEKSRLLSDRFSAERPKGSFSTLEIQRTEQGDSAMYLCASSPRGGIEGASEETQYFGPGTRLLVL.

This clonotype was counted only a few times. The V call is TRBV7-9, the J call TRBJ1-2, with D unclear. Trimming left V 2 bases short and J 7 bases short, with 5 bases between. Per the germline V gene, CDR1 is SEHNR and CDR2 is FQNEAQ (reference sequence). The CDR3 loop spans 11 amino acids. The CDR3 spells CASSLRVGYTF. CDR3 DNA: TGTGCCAGCAGCTTACGGGTTGGCTACACCTTC.

The chain joins TRBV4-1 to TRBJ2-1; the match to TRBD2 covers 10 bases. With 4 bases clipped from V and 4 bases from J, the junction kept 4 bases outside the gene matches. Germline V gene sequence: CDR1 MGHRA, CDR2 YSYEKL. The CDR3 is made up of 15 amino acids. CDR3 in amino acids: CASSPIAGGYNEQFF. CDR3 DNA: TGCGCCAGCAGCCCGATAGCGGGGGGATACAATGAGCAGTTCTTC.

The rearrangement joins TRBV7-2 to TRBJ1-4; D call uncertain. The V end was cut by 3 bases, the J end by 10 bases, with 6 bases between. Germline assignment: CDR1 SGHTA and CDR2 FQGNSA. This CDR3 is 11 amino acids long. The CDR3 DNA is TGTGCCAGCAGCTTTCAAGGAAAACTGTTTTTT. Translating it yields CASSFQGKLFF.

This clonotype was seen a handful of times. This chain connects TRBV27 to TRBJ2-7; possibly TRBD1 or TRBD2 for D (6 bases each). This CDR3 region has 16 residues. Germline values: CDR1 MNHEY, CDR2 SMNVEV (reference sequence). Trimming shortened V by 0 bases and J by 4 bases, and 16 bases separated the two germline ends. The CDR3 spells CASSLSGGPGAYEQYF. The CDR3 DNA sequence: TGTGCCAGCAGTTTATCGGGGGGACCGGGGGCTTACGAGCAGTACTTC.

This clonotype appeared a few times. The chain links TRBV29-1 to TRBJ1-2; 8 bases align to TRBD1. The V gene's germline CDR1 is SQVTM and CDR2 ANQGSEA. The CDR3 totals 12 residues. Unmatched junction bases numbered 6, after V lost 5 bases and J lost 7 bases. The CDR3 DNA reads as TGCAGCGTTTCGGACAGGGATCGTGGCTACACCTTC. The encoded protein is CSVSDRDRGYTF.

The chain recombines TRBV5-1 with TRBJ2-7; 8 bases align to TRBD1. Germline assignment: CDR1 SGHRS and CDR2 YFSETQ. V dropped 0 bases and J dropped 7; count of bases not matched to a gene: 9. The CDR3 loop spans 15 amino acids. CDR3 nucleotides: TGCGCCAGCAGCTTGGGGCAGGGGGCGAGTCGAGAGCAGTACGTC. It encodes CASSLGQGASREQYV.

The genes are TRBV20-1 and TRBJ2-1; D is ambiguous. Trimming removed 0 bases from V and 3 bases from J, with 9 bases in between. Per germline, CDR1 DFQATT and CDR2 SNEGSKA (reference sequence). The CDR3 has 14 residues. The chain's CDR3 is CSARDFKVYNEQFF. CDR3 sequence (DNA): TGCAGTGCTAGAGATTTCAAGGTCTACAATGAGCAGTTCTTC.

V usage is TRBV19 and J usage is TRBJ1-5, with unresolved D. V lost 6 bases and J 4 bases, leaving 7 bases between the germline ends. CDR1 LNHDA and CDR2 SQIVND come from the germline V gene (reference sequence). The CDR3 totals 12 residues. The CDR3 sequence: CASREMNQPQHF. The CDR3 nucleotides read TGTGCCAGTAGGGAAATGAATCAGCCCCAGCATTTT. Full variable domain (remainder filled in from reference TRBV19 and TRBJ1-5): DGGITQSPKYLFRKEGQNVTLSCEQNLNHDAMYWYRQDPGQGLRLIYYSQIVNDFQKGDIAEGYSVSREKKESFPLTVTSAQKNPTAFYLCASREMNQPQHFGDGTRLSIL.

This clonotype was counted a few times. The genes are TRBV6-2 or TRBV6-3 and TRBJ2-1, with a weak D call TRBD2 (6 bases). The CDR3 sequence is 22 residues long. CDR1 and CDR2 (germline): MNHEY, SVGEGT. Between the trimmed V and J ends, which lost 0 bases and 0 bases, there was a span of 27 bases. The CDR3 DNA sequence: TGTGCCAGCAGTTACTCAAAATACAACCTAAGACGGGGACTCCCCTCCTACAATGAGCAGTTCTTC. It encodes CASSYSKYNLRRGLPSYNEQFF.

V gene TRBV28 combines with J gene TRBJ1-1, with 10 bases matching TRBD1. Trimming removed 5 bases from V and 4 bases from J; junction bases left unmatched: 7. There are 15 residues in the CDR3. Looked up from germline, CDR1 is MDHEN and CDR2 is SYDVKM. The CDR3 DNA reads TGTGCCAGCAGTGCACCGGGACAGGGGACCACTGAAGCTTTCTTT. This encodes CASSAPGQGTTEAFF. Drawing the rest from reference TRBV28 and TRBJ1-1, the complete variable domain is DVKVTQSSRYLVKRTGEKVFLECVQDMDHENMFWYRQDPGLGLRLIYFSYDVKMKEKGDIPEGYSVSREKKERFSLILESASTNQTSMYLCASSAPGQGTTEAFFGQGTRLTVV.

V gene TRBV27 combines with J gene TRBJ2-3; unclear D gene. Germline-derived CDR1 and CDR2 are MNHEY and SMNVEV (reference sequence). The CDR3 contains 15 residues. Trimming took 2 bases from V and 0 from J, leaving 9 bases between them. As DNA, the CDR3 is TGTGCCAGCAGTTTAGTCAGGCAAAGCACAGATACGCAGTATTTT. Protein sequence: CASSLVRQSTDTQYF.

This clonotype appeared a few times. The J gene is TRBJ2-2, the V gene TRBV12-3 or TRBV12-4, with D possibly TRBD1 on 6 matching bases. The ends were cut back, 8 bases at V and 7 bases at J, with 17 bases in the middle. There are 14 residues in the CDR3. The chain's CDR3 is CASHPVGAGGELFF. CDR3 in DNA: TGTGCCAGCCACCCGGTGGGGGCGGGCGGGGAGCTGTTTTTT.

The CDR3 coding sequence is TGTGCCAGCGCTTTGGCGTCCAATGAGCAGTTCTTC. This gives the protein CASALASNEQFF. The V call is TRBV14, the J call TRBJ2-1; D gene ambiguous. Trimming took off 8 bases at V and 6 bases at J, with 11 bases between the two ends. CDR1 is SGHDN, CDR2 FVKESK, per germline. The CDR3 consists of 12 residues.

This clonotype has just a few counts. The chain uses TRBV6-1 and TRBJ2-7; D possibly uses TRBD1 or TRBD2 (6 bases each). The germline V gene encodes CDR1 MNHNS and CDR2 SASEGT. Trimming pared 3 bases from V and 5 bases from J, leaving 14 bases between. This CDR3 contains 14 residues. The CDR3 bases are TGTGCCAGCAGTGAGGAGGGGGTTACGCACGAGCAGTACTTC. It specifies CASSEEGVTHEQYF.

The sample holds a few counts of this clonotype. The V call is TRBV7-9, the J call TRBJ2-7; tentatively, D is TRBD2 (6 bases). Trimming took off 4 bases at V and 0 bases at J, with 16 bases between the two ends. Germline assignment: CDR1 SEHNR and CDR2 FQNEAQ (reference sequence). This CDR3 spans 16 amino acids. The CDR3, as DNA: TGTGCCAGCAGCTCGGGGCGGGGAACCCCCTCCTACGAGCAGTACGTC. Translating gives CASSSGRGTPSYEQYV.

The rearrangement joins TRBV2 to TRBJ2-3; maybe TRBD1 (6 bases). This CDR3 is 12 amino acids long. Germline V gives CDR1 SNHLY, CDR2 FYNNEI. V lost 7 bases to trimming and J lost 3 bases, with 8 bases between them. In DNA form, the CDR3 reads TGTGCCAGCATCCAGGGGACAGATACGCAGTATTTT. Residues: CASIQGTDTQYF.

Only one count was recorded for this clonotype. The chain couples TRBV5-8 to TRBJ2-5; 10 nucleotides line up with TRBD2. Germline-derived CDR1 and CDR2 are SGHTS and YDEGEE. V was pared by 0 bases and J by 0 bases, with 5 bases of the junction left unmatched. The CDR3 has 17 amino acids. The CDR3 nucleotides are TGTGCCAGCAGCTTGGGGCTAGCGGGGGCCAACCAAGAGACCCAGTACTTC. Translated, it gives CASSLGLAGANQETQYF.

This chain joins TRBV20-1 and TRBJ1-1, with D unclear. Germline CDR1 DFQATT, CDR2 SNEGSKA (reference sequence). V lost 3 bases and J lost 1, with 6 bases in between. The CDR3 is 12 amino acids. In DNA, the CDR3 is TGCAGTGCTAGGCGGGCGAACACTGAAGCTTTCTTT. Its protein is CSARRANTEAFF.

The chain recombines TRBV27 with TRBJ2-1, with TRBD2 identical over 7 bases. This CDR3 is built from 14 residues. Losses at the gene ends were 5 bases for V and 9 bases for J; bases not matched to a gene: 10. Looked up from germline, CDR1 is MNHEY and CDR2 is SMNVEV (reference sequence). Here the CDR3 reads CASSNSGALGEQFF. The DNA of the CDR3 is TGTGCCAGCAGTAACAGCGGGGCGCTGGGTGAGCAGTTCTTC.

This clonotype was recorded a few times. This rearrangement joins TRBV19 to TRBJ2-5; a weak D match, TRBD2 (7 bases). This CDR3 spans 15 amino acids. The germline V and J ends were trimmed by 2 bases and 1 base, with 11 bases remaining between them. Germline loops: CDR1 LNHDA, CDR2 SQIVND (reference sequence). The chain's CDR3 is CASSISGGTQETQYF. CDR3 DNA sequence: TGTGCCAGTAGTATATCGGGGGGCACCCAAGAGACCCAGTACTTC.

This clonotype was detected only a few times. The rearrangement joins TRBV19 to TRBJ2-7; D is unclear. Germline V lookup: CDR1 LNHDA, CDR2 SQIVND (reference sequence). The CDR3 has 15 amino acids. The V end lost 1 base, the J end lost 2 bases, and 12 bases lay between the germline ends. CDR3 nucleotides: TGTGCCAGTAGTATAGGGTTCCTGAACCCCTACGAGCAGTACTTC. Its protein is CASSIGFLNPYEQYF. Complete variable domain (other parts from reference TRBV19 and TRBJ2-7): DGGITQSPKYLFRKEGQNVTLSCEQNLNHDAMYWYRQDPGQGLRLIYYSQIVNDFQKGDIAEGYSVSREKKESFPLTVTSAQKNPTAFYLCASSIGFLNPYEQYFGPGTRLTVT.

This clonotype came up a few times. The chain couples TRBV5-6 to TRBJ1-1; D remains ambiguous. The CDR3 length is 14 residues. Germline assignment: CDR1 SGHDT and CDR2 YYEEEE. Trimming removed 0 bases at V and 6 bases at J, with 12 bases between. As DNA, the CDR3 is TGTGCCAGCAGCTTGGCCCCTCTTAGCCCTGAAGCTTTCTTT. Translating it yields CASSLAPLSPEAFF.

This clonotype was seen a handful of times. The chain combines TRBV15 with TRBJ1-4, with D possibly matching TRBD1 (5 bases). Germline CDR1 is LNHNV and CDR2 is YYDKDF (reference sequence). CDR3 length equals 15 residues. Trimming cost V 0 bases and J 10 bases, with 15 bases left between them. CDR3 nucleotides: TGTGCCACCAGCAGAGAGAGGGGAGGGGCGGGAAAACTGTTTTTT. It yields the protein CATSRERGGAGKLFF.

The table lists this clonotype with many counts. The CDR3 is CASSLGRGTGNEQFF. For the CDR3, the DNA is TGTGCCAGCAGCTTAGGACGGGGTACGGGAAATGAGCAGTTCTTC. This chain links TRBV7-2 with TRBJ2-1; tentative D call: TRBD2 (5 bases). V was shortened by 1 base and J by 7 bases, with 14 bases between the two germline ends. This CDR3 is 15 amino acids long. Germline CDR1 SGHTA, CDR2 FQGNSA.

In its sample, this clonotype was seen a few times. CDR3 in DNA: TGTGCCAGCAGCAGACAGGGGCCGTTTTCCACAGATACGCAGTATTTT. This codes for CASSRQGPFSTDTQYF. The chain uses TRBV5-6 and TRBJ2-3, with TRBD1 matching 8 bases. CDR1 is SGHDT, CDR2 YYEEEE, per germline. After removal of 4 bases from V and 2 bases from J, the junction contained 9 bases not matched to a gene. There are 16 residues in the CDR3.

Here the CDR3 DNA reads TGTGCCAGCACGGACAGCCTAGATGAAAAACTGTTTTTT. Amino acids: CASTDSLDEKLFF. J is TRBJ1-4 and V is TRBV19; TRBD1 might be the D (6 bases). V lost 9 bases and J lost 6, with 14 bases in between. This CDR3 contains 13 residues. Germline values: CDR1 LNHDA, CDR2 SQIVND (reference sequence).

In this sample, this clonotype turned up a few times. The J gene is TRBJ2-3, the V gene TRBV12-3 or TRBV12-4; D uncertain. V lost 5 bases, J lost 3 bases, and 6 bases lay in between. This CDR3 comprises 12 residues. As DNA, the CDR3 is TGTGCCAGCAGTCGGGTTACAGATACGCAGTATTTT. As protein: CASSRVTDTQYF.

Only a few counts were recorded for this clonotype. The genes are TRBV14 and TRBJ1-1; D is ambiguous. V was clipped by 3 bases and J by 7 bases, with 12 bases between them. In germline, CDR1 is SGHDN, CDR2 FVKESK. The CDR3 length is 13 residues. CDR3 in DNA: TGTGCCAGCAGCCAGGCTTCCTGGGGTGAAGCTTTCTTT. This sequence encodes CASSQASWGEAFF.

This clonotype occurred many times. The genes are TRBV7-9 and TRBJ2-1; weak D call: TRBD2 (6 bases). This CDR3 has 15 amino acids. The germline gives CDR1 SEHNR, CDR2 FQNEAQ (reference sequence). Trimming took 6 bases from V and 3 from J, leaving 15 bases between them. CDR3 sequence (DNA): TGTGCCAGCAGGACGACGGGACTTCACTACAATGAGCAGTTCTTC. This codes for CASRTTGLHYNEQFF. The whole variable domain, filled in from reference TRBV7-9 and TRBJ2-1, reads DTGVSQNPRHKITKRGQNVTFRCDPISEHNRLYWYRQTLGQGPEFLTYFQNEAQLEKSRLLSDRFSAERPKGSFSTLEIQRTEQGDSAMYLCASRTTGLHYNEQFFGPGTRLTVL.